This entry is about one T cell receptor beta chain. This sample is part of a study of identical twins. MiXCR, applied by TCRdb to the 5' RACE reads, yields one record per CDR3 protein. The sample includes around 480,000 distinct CDR3 sequences, approximately 15% of them seen just once. These same data were also listed under a study on yellow fever vaccine responses in identical twins. That paper states: As reported, the vaccine T cell response of twins seemed partly convergent and partly personalized.

Sequences were obtained from CD4+ T cells sorted from blood. The clonotype comes from a young woman in good health.

The CDR3 DNA reads as TGCAGTGCTAGAAGGAGGACTAGCGGGGGGGTGGATACGCAGTATTTT. It encodes CSARRRTSGGVDTQYF. The J gene is TRBJ2-3, the V gene TRBV20-1; 15 nucleotides align to TRBD2. Unmatched junction bases numbered 6, after V lost 2 bases and J lost 6 bases. The germline V gene has CDR1 DFQATT and CDR2 SNEGSKA (reference sequence). The CDR3 has 16 residues.